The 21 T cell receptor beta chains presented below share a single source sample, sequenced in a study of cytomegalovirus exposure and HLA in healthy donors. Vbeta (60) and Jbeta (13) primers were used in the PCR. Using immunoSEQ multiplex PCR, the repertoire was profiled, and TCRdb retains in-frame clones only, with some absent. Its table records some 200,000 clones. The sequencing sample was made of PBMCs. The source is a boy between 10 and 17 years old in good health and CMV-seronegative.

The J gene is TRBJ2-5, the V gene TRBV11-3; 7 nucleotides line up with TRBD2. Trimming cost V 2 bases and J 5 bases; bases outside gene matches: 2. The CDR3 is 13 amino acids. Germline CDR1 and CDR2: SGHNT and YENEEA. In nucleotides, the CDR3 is TGTGCCAGCAGCTTATCCGGGGGGGAGACCCAGTACTTC. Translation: CASSLSGGETQYF.

CDR3 residues: CASSLDGVSPLHF. DNA of the CDR3: TGTGCCAGCAGCTTAGATGGAGTTTCACCCCTCCACTTT. V usage is TRBV11-2 and J usage is TRBJ1-6; D ambiguous. Germline CDR1 and CDR2: SGHAT and FQNNGV. This CDR3 region has 13 residues. The V gene lost 0 bases and the J gene lost 9 bases, with 6 bases spanning the gap. The full variable domain, with the rest looked up from reference TRBV11-2 and TRBJ1-6, is EAGVAQSPRYKIIEKRQSVAFWCNPISGHATLYWYQQILGQGPKLLIQFQNNGVVDDSQLPKDRFSAERLKGVDSTLKIQPAKLEDSAVYLCASSLDGVSPLHFGNGTRLTVT.

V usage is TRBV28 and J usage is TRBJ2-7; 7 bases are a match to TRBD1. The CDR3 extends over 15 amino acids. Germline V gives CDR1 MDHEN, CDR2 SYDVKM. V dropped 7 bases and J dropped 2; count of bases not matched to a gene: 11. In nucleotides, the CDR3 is TGTGCCAGCAAAGTCACGACAGGGACGACCTACGAGCAGTACTTC. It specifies CASKVTTGTTYEQYF. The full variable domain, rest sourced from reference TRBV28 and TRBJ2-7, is DVKVTQSSRYLVKRTGEKVFLECVQDMDHENMFWYRQDPGLGLRLIYFSYDVKMKEKGDIPEGYSVSREKKERFSLILESASTNQTSMYLCASKVTTGTTYEQYFGPGTRLTVT.

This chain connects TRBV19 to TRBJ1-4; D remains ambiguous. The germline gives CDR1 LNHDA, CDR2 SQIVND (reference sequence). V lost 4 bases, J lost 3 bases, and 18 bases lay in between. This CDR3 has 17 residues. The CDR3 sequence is CASSTVARVAANEKLFF. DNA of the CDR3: TGTGCCAGTAGTACAGTGGCTCGGGTCGCTGCTAATGAAAAACTGTTTTTT. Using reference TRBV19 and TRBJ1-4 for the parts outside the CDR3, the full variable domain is DGGITQSPKYLFRKEGQNVTLSCEQNLNHDAMYWYRQDPGQGLRLIYYSQIVNDFQKGDIAEGYSVSREKKESFPLTVTSAQKNPTAFYLCASSTVARVAANEKLFFGSGTQLSVL.

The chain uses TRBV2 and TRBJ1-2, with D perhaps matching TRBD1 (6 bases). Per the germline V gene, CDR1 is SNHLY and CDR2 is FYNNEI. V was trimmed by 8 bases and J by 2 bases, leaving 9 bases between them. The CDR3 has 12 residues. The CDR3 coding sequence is TGTGCCAGCGGGGACACCAACTATGGCTACACCTTC. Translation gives CASGDTNYGYTF.

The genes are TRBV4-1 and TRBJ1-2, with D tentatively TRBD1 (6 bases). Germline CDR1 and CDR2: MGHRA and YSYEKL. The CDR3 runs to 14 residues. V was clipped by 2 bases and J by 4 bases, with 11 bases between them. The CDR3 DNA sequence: TGCGCCAGCAGCCAACCCGGACAGCTCTATGGCTACACCTTC. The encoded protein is CASSQPGQLYGYTF.

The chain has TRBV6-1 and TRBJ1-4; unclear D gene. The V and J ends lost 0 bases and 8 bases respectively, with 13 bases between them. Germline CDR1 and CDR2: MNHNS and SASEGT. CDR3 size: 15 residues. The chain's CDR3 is CASSEARGNWEKLFF. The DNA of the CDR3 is TGTGCCAGCAGTGAAGCGCGAGGGAATTGGGAAAAACTGTTTTTT.

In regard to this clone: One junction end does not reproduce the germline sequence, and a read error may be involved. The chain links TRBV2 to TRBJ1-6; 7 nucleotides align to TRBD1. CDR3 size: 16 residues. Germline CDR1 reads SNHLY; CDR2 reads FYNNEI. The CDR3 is CAGSNDRVELNSPLHF. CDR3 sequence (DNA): TGTGCCGGCAGTAACGACAGGGTGGAGTTGAATTCACCCCTCCACTTT.

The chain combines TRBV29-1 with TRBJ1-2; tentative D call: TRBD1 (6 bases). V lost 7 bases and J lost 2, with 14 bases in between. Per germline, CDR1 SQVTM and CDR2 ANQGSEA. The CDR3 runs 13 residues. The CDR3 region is CSGTAGGNYGYTF. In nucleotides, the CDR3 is TGCAGCGGAACGGCGGGGGGCAACTATGGCTACACCTTC.

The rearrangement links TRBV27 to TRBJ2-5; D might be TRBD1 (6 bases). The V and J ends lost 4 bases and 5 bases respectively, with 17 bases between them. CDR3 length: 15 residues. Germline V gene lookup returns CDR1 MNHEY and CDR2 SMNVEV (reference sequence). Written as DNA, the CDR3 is TGTGCCAGCAGTTCGGCTCAGGGGTCTGGGGAGACCCAGTACTTC. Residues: CASSSAQGSGETQYF.

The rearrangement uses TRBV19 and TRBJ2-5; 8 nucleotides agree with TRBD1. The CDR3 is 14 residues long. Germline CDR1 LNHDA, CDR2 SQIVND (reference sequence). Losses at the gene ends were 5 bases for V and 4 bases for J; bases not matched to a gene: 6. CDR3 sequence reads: CASSATGGGETQYF. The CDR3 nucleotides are TGTGCCAGTAGTGCAACAGGGGGAGGAGAGACCCAGTACTTC.

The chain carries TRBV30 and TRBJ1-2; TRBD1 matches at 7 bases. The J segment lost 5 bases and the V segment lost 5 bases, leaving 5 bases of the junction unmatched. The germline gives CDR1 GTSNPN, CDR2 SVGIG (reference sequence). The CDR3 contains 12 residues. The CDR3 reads CAWATGKYGYTF. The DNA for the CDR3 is TGTGCCTGGGCGACAGGGAAATATGGCTACACCTTC.

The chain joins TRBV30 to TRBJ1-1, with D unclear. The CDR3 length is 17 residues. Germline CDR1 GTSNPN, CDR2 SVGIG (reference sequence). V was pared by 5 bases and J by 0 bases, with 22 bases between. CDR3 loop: CAWGLGSSEVMNTEAFF. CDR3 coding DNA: TGTGCCTGGGGACTAGGCAGTTCGGAGGTCATGAACACTGAAGCTTTCTTT.

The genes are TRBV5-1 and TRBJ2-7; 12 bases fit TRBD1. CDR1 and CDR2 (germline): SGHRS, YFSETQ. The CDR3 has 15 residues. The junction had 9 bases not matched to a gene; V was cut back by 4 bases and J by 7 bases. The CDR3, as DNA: TGCGCCAGCAGCCCGGGACAGGGGGCGCCGAAAGAGCAGTACTTC. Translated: CASSPGQGAPKEQYF.

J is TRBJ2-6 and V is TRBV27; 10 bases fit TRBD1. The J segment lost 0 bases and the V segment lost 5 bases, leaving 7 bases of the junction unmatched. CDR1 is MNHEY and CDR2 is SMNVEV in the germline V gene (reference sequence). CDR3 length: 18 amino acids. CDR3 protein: CASSPRDRGLSGANVLTF. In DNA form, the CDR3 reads TGTGCCAGCAGTCCCCGGGACAGGGGACTCTCTGGGGCCAACGTCCTGACTTTC.

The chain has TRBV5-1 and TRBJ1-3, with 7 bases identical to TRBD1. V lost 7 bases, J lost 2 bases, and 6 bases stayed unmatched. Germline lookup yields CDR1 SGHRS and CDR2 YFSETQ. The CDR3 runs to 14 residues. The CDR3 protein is CASGKGATGNTIYF. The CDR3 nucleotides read TGCGCCAGCGGGAAGGGGGCGACTGGAAACACCATATATTTT.

CDR3 DNA: TGTGCCAGCAGCTATAGCGGGGGGGCCGCCGGGGAGCTGTTTTTT. Translating it yields CASSYSGGAAGELFF. V gene TRBV5-4 combines with J gene TRBJ2-2, with 11 bases fitting TRBD2. Trimming cost V 3 bases and J 6 bases; bases outside gene matches: 4. The CDR3 sequence is 15 residues long. Germline assignment: CDR1 SGHNT and CDR2 YYREEE (reference sequence). The whole variable domain, remainder taken from reference TRBV5-4 and TRBJ2-2, is ETGVTQSPTHLIKTRGQQVTLRCSSQSGHNTVSWYQQALGQGPQFIFQYYREEENGRGNFPPRFSGLQFPNYSSELNVNALELDDSALYLCASSYSGGAAGELFFGEGSRLTVL.

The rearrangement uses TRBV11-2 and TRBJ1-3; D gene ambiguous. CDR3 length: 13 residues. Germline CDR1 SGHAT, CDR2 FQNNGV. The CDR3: CAEKESSGNTIYF. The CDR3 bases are TGTGCAGAAAAGGAGAGCTCTGGAAACACCATATATTTT.

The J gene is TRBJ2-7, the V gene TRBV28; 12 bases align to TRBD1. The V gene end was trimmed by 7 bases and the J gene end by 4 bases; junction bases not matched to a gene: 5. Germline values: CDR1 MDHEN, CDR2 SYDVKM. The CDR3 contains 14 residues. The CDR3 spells CASNPGQGAYEQYF. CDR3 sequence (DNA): TGTGCCAGCAATCCGGGACAGGGGGCTTACGAGCAGTACTTC.

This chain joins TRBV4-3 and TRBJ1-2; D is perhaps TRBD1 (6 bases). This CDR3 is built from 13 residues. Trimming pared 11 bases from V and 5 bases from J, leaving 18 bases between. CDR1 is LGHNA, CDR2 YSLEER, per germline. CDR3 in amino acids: CAHCPGGGYGYTF. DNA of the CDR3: TGCGCCCACTGCCCGGGGGGCGGGTATGGCTACACCTTC.

The CDR3 loop is CASSQGSGGAYNEQFF. The CDR3 region has the DNA TGCGCCAGCAGCCAAGGAAGCGGGGGCGCATACAATGAGCAGTTCTTC. The gene calls are TRBV4-3 and TRBJ2-1; 8 positions agree with TRBD2. Germline trimming cut 1 base from V and 4 bases from J; bases unmatched to any gene: 6. Germline CDR1 and CDR2: LGHNA and YSLEER. This CDR3 has 16 amino acids.